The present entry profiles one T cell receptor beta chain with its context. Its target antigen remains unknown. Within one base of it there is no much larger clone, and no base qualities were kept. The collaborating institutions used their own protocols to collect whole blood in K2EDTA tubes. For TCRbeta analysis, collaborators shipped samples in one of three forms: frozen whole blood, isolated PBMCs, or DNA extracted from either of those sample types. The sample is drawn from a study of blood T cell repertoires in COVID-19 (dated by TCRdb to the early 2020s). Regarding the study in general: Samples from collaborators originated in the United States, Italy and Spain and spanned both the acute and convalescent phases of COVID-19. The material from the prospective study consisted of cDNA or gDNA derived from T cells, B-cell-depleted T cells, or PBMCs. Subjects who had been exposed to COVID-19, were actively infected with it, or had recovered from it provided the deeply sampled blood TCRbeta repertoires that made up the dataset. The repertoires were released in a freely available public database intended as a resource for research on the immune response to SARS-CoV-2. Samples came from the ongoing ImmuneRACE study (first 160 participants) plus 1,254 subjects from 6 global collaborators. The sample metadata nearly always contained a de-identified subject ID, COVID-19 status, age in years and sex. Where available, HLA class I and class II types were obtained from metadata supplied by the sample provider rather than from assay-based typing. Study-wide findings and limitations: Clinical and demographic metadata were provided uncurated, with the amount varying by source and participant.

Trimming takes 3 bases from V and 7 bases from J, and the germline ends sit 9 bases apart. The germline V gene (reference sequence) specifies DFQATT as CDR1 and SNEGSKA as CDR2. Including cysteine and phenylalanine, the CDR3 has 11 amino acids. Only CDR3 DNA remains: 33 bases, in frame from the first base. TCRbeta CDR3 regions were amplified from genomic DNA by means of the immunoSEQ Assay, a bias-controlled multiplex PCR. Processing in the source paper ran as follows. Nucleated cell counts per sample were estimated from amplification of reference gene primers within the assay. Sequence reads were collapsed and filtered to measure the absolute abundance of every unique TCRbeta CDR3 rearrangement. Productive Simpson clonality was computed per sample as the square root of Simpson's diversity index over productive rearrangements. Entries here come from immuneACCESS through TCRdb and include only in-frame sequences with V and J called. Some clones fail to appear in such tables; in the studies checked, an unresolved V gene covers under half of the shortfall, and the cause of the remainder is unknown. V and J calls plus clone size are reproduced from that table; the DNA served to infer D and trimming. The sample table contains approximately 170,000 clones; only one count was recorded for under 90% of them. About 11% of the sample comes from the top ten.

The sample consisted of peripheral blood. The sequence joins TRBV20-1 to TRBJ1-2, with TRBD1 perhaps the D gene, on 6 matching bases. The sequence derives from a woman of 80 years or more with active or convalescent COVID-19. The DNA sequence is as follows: TGCAGTGCTAGTAGGGGGACTGGCTACACCTTC. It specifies CSASRGTGYTF.